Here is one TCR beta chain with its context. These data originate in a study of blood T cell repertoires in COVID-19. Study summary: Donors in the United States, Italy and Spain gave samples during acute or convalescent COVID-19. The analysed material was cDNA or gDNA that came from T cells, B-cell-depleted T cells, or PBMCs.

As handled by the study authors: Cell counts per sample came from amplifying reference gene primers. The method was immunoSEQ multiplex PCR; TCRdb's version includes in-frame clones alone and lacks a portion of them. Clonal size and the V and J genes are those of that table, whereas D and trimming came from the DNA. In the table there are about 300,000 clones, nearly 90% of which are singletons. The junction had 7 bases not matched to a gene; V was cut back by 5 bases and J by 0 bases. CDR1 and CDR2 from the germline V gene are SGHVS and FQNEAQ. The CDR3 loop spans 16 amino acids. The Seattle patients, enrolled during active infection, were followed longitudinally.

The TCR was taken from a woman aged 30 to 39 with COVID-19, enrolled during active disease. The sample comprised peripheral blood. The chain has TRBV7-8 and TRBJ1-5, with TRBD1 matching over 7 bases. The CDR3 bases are TGTGCCAGCAGCACCCAGGGGGACCTTAGCAATCAGCCCCAGCATTTT. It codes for CASSTQGDLSNQPQHF.